These 19 T cell receptor beta chains were all obtained from the same sample, sequenced in a study of T-cell memory formation after mild COVID-19. MiXCR, run by TCRdb on the 5' RACE reads, gives a single entry per CDR3 protein. The sample shows about 130,000 distinct CDR3 sequences, about 5.9% of them seen only once. The sequenced sample was PBMCs or a T cell subset sorted from them (not recorded which). The receptors shown here come from an adult woman who had mild COVID-19 (a few samples of this study predate the infection). Cell type and time point are not known.

The sample holds many counts of this clonotype. The chain is built from TRBV12-3 or TRBV12-4 and TRBJ2-1; 10 positions agree with TRBD1. V was pared by 5 bases and J by 5 bases, with 3 bases of the junction left unmatched. CDR3 size: 14 residues. The DNA for the CDR3 is TGTGCCAGCAGTCGGACAGGGGGGCACAATGAGCAGTTCTTC. Protein: CASSRTGGHNEQFF.

This clonotype has at least ten counts. The CDR3 spells CASSYPGLARVANIQYF. DNA of the CDR3: TGTGCCAGCAGTTACCCGGGACTAGCCCGGGTTGCGAACATTCAGTACTTC. The chain uses TRBV6-2 or TRBV6-3 and TRBJ2-4, with 9 bases that match TRBD2. This CDR3 has 17 residues. The V gene end was trimmed by 2 bases and the J gene end by 7 bases; junction bases not matched to a gene: 12. The V gene's germline CDR1 is MNHEY and CDR2 SVGEGT.

A remark on this clonotype: It may be a read error: a sequence one base away is much more abundant. This chain connects TRBV20-1 to TRBJ1-1; D remains unclear. The germline gives CDR1 DFQATT, CDR2 SNEGSKA (reference sequence). Trimming removed 2 bases at V and 4 bases at J, with 11 bases between. This CDR3 has 13 residues. For the CDR3, the DNA is TGCAGTGCTAGATCCCCCCTCGTCACTGAAGCTTTCTTT. Protein: CSARSPLVTEAFF.

This clonotype was detected only a few times. The chain recombines TRBV6-2 or TRBV6-3 with TRBJ2-1, with 7 bases aligning to TRBD2. CDR3 length: 14 amino acids. Germline loops: CDR1 MNHEY, CDR2 SVGEGT. J lost 2 bases, V lost 7 bases, and 5 bases had no gene match. The CDR3 loop reads CASTRAGTYNEQFF. CDR3 bases: TGTGCCAGCACAAGAGCGGGAACCTACAATGAGCAGTTCTTC.

The gene calls are TRBV7-2 and TRBJ1-5; D call uncertain. With 6 bases removed from V and 0 bases from J, the gap between germline ends came to 12 bases. This CDR3 has 15 amino acids. Germline V gene lookup returns CDR1 SGHTA and CDR2 FQGNSA. In DNA form, the CDR3 reads TGTGCCAGCAGGGAAGACCGTTATAGCAATCAGCCCCAGCATTTT. The encoded protein is CASREDRYSNQPQHF.

This clonotype was observed at least ten times. For the CDR3, the DNA is TGCAGCGTTGAAGAGGCACTCAATGAGCAGTTCTTC. As protein: CSVEEALNEQFF. The rearrangement joins TRBV29-1 to TRBJ2-1; the D is unclear. The CDR3 runs 12 residues. V gave up 0 bases and J gave up 6 bases, with 6 bases separating them. Germline-derived CDR1 and CDR2 are SQVTM and ANQGSEA.

This clonotype was counted many times. For the CDR3, the DNA is TGTGCCAGCAGTTTAAAGTCCAACACTGAAGCTTTCTTT. Encoded protein: CASSLKSNTEAFF. The chain has TRBV12-3 or TRBV12-4 and TRBJ1-1; D remains unclear. Between the trimmed V and J ends, which lost 2 bases and 2 bases, there was a span of 6 bases. The CDR3 spans 13 residues.

This clonotype was found a few times. The rearrangement uses TRBV11-2 and TRBJ2-3; D may be TRBD1 or TRBD2 (6 bases each). The V end lost 7 bases, the J end lost 4 bases, and 18 bases lay between the germline ends. The germline gives CDR1 SGHAT, CDR2 FQNNGV. This CDR3 has 15 residues. CDR3 sequence (DNA): TGTGCCAGCAACGCCTGGGGTGGGGGGCCAGATACGCAGTATTTT. Its protein is CASNAWGGGPDTQYF.

This clonotype was recorded at least ten times. This sequence joins TRBV20-1 and TRBJ2-7; D perhaps matches TRBD2 (5 bases). The CDR3 runs to 11 residues. V was trimmed by 6 bases and J by 9 bases, leaving 15 bases between them. Germline V lookup: CDR1 DFQATT, CDR2 SNEGSKA (reference sequence). The CDR3 protein is CSAGGTAGQYF. The CDR3, as DNA: TGCAGTGCCGGAGGTACCGCAGGGCAGTACTTC.

This clonotype was seen a few times. The chain joins TRBV6-4 to TRBJ2-7; D gene uncertain. The CDR3 covers 13 residues. V gave up 4 bases and J gave up 3 bases, with 10 bases separating them. CDR1 and CDR2 (germline): MRHNA, SNTAGT. The chain's CDR3 is CASSVSLGYEQYF. The CDR3 coding sequence is TGTGCCAGCAGTGTCTCTTTGGGCTACGAGCAGTACTTC.

This clonotype turned up a few times. The V and J genes are TRBV11-1 and TRBJ2-6; 7 bases match TRBD1. The CDR3 covers 17 residues. Per germline, CDR1 SGHAT and CDR2 FQDESV (reference sequence). Trimming at V came to 5 bases and at J to 2 bases, leaving 9 bases not matched to a gene. CDR3 sequence: CASSPRTGATGANVLTF. In nucleotides, the CDR3 is TGTGCCAGCAGCCCCAGGACAGGTGCTACTGGGGCCAACGTCCTGACTTTC.

Only a few counts were recorded for this clonotype. V is TRBV20-1 and J is TRBJ1-1; TRBD1 is a possible D gene (5 bases). The germline V gene encodes CDR1 DFQATT and CDR2 SNEGSKA (reference sequence). The germline V and J ends were trimmed by 5 bases and 4 bases, with 23 bases remaining between them. The length of the CDR3 is 16 residues. As DNA, the CDR3 is TGCAGTGCTCAACCCGGGGGTAGGGGCACGGTCACTGAAGCTTTCTTT. Translation: CSAQPGGRGTVTEAFF.

This clonotype showed up just a few times. This rearrangement joins TRBV4-1 to TRBJ2-2; D possibly corresponds to TRBD2 (6 bases). Deletions cut 0 bases from V and 1 base from J, with 15 bases between. The germline CDR1 and CDR2 sequences are MGHRA and YSYEKL. The CDR3 consists of 18 residues. The CDR3, as DNA: TGCGCCAGCAGCCAAGATCAGCCGGGAGATCTGAACACCGGGGAGCTGTTTTTT. Translation: CASSQDQPGDLNTGELFF.

This clonotype was seen ten or more times. This sequence joins TRBV12-3 or TRBV12-4 and TRBJ2-3; unclear D gene. V lost 1 base and J lost 5, with 10 bases in between. CDR3 length: 14 residues. CDR3 sequence (DNA): TGTGCCAGCAGTTTAGGGCCGTCAGAAGATACGCAGTATTTT. It yields the protein CASSLGPSEDTQYF.

This clonotype showed up just a few times. The chain combines TRBV3-1 with TRBJ2-7, with D uncertain. V lost 4 bases and J lost 0, with 10 bases in between. The CDR3 length is 14 residues. CDR1 LGHDT and CDR2 YNNKEL come from the germline V gene (reference sequence). Written as DNA, the CDR3 is TGTGCCAGCAGCCGATTGGTGGGCTCCTACGAGCAGTACTTC. Amino acid sequence: CASSRLVGSYEQYF.

This clonotype was counted ten times or more. The rearrangement joins TRBV12-3 or TRBV12-4 to TRBJ1-4, with 7 nucleotides matching TRBD1. V trimming: 2 bases; J trimming: 8 bases; junction bases outside the gene matches: 5. The CDR3 runs 14 residues. As DNA, the CDR3 is TGTGCCAGCAGTTTAAGGGGGCTCGGAGAAAAACTGTTTTTT. It translates to CASSLRGLGEKLFF.

The V and J genes are TRBV29-1 and TRBJ2-1; 9 nucleotides match TRBD1. V was clipped by 1 base and J by 4 bases; unmatched bases: 8. This CDR3 region has 16 residues. Germline V gene lookup returns CDR1 SQVTM and CDR2 ANQGSEA. CDR3 amino acids: CSVEVPEQGAYNEQFF. The CDR3 nucleotides read TGCAGCGTTGAAGTCCCCGAACAGGGGGCATACAATGAGCAGTTCTTC.

This clonotype was recorded many times. The chain carries TRBV7-8 and TRBJ2-7; 8 nucleotides match TRBD2. V lost 1 base, J lost 2 bases, and 7 bases stayed unmatched. Per germline, CDR1 SGHVS and CDR2 FQNEAQ. This CDR3 is 16 amino acids long. CDR3 coding DNA: TGTGCCAGCAGCTTAGGGAGGTTAGCGGGGACCTACGAGCAGTACTTC. It is translated as CASSLGRLAGTYEQYF. The full variable domain, in which reference TRBV7-8 and TRBJ2-7 provide the parts outside the CDR3, is GAGVSQSPRYKVAKRGQDVALRCDPISGHVSLFWYQQALGQGPEFLTYFQNEAQLDKSGLPSDRFFAERPEGSVSTLKIQRTQQEDSAVYLCASSLGRLAGTYEQYFGPGTRLTVT.

This clonotype was counted many times. The gene calls are TRBV5-6 and TRBJ2-5; 9 positions match TRBD2. V shed 4 bases, J shed 5 bases, and the junction held 9 bases outside the gene matches. This CDR3 has 15 residues. The germline V gene encodes CDR1 SGHDT and CDR2 YYEEEE. DNA of the CDR3: TGTGCCAGCAGCCTGACTAGCGGATCGTGGGAGACCCAGTACTTC. It codes for CASSLTSGSWETQYF.